This T cell receptor (beta chain) was sequenced during a study of cytomegalovirus exposure and HLA in healthy donors. General study points: Across donors, presence/absence analyses took sequencing depth to be roughly uniform. There were 150 to 200 TCR beta chains listed as cytomegalovirus-associated. According to an earlier analysis, most TCR beta V segments yielded productive rearrangements about 87% or about 30% of the time. Apparent HLA restriction characterized most CMV-associated TCR beta chains in a later analysis.

Between the trimmed V and J ends, which lost 7 bases and 9 bases, there was a span of 16 bases. Per the germline V gene, CDR1 is LNHDA and CDR2 is SQIVND (reference sequence). The CDR3 loop spans 14 amino acids. The PCR had 60 Vbeta and 13 Jbeta primers. Assay used: immunoSEQ multiplex PCR; TCRdb lists only in-frame clones, some missing. The sample includes roughly 200,000 clones, about 9.4% of them seen just once. Concerning this clone itself: Its antigen is currently unknown.

Material for sequencing was PBMCs. The rearrangement joins TRBV19 to TRBJ1-6; D might be TRBD1 (5 bases). The TCR was taken from a woman aged 30 to 39 in good health and CMV-seropositive. This CDR3 reads CASMESLRGSPLHF. In nucleotides, the CDR3 is TGTGCCAGTATGGAGTCCCTAAGGGGTTCACCCCTCCACTTT.